The 25 T cell receptor beta chains below all came from one sample that was sequenced in a study of blood T cell repertoires in COVID-19. Data came from immunoSEQ multiplex PCR; TCRdb stores just in-frame clones and leaves some out. This table has fewer than 120,000 clones, approximately 68% appearing once. The sequenced material came from peripheral blood. These receptors originate from a woman aged 55-69 years with acute or convalescent COVID-19.

This chain links TRBV6-6 with TRBJ1-5; D ambiguous. Trimming took 4 bases from V and 0 from J, leaving 4 bases between them. Germline CDR1 reads MNHNY; CDR2 reads SVGAGI (reference sequence). This CDR3 contains 13 residues. The DNA for the CDR3 is TGTGCCAGCAGTTCCTATAGCAATCAGCCCCAGCATTTT. It is translated as CASSSYSNQPQHF.

This clone turned up a few times. V usage is TRBV5-1 and J usage is TRBJ1-1; 8 nucleotides align to TRBD1. CDR1 SGHRS and CDR2 YFSETQ come from the germline V gene. The V gene end was trimmed by 0 bases and the J gene end by 0 bases; junction bases not matched to a gene: 7. The CDR3 consists of 17 residues. CDR3 DNA: TGCGCCAGCAGCTTGGACGGACAGGGCCGTATGAACACTGAAGCTTTCTTT. Translating gives CASSLDGQGRMNTEAFF.

The CDR3 loop reads CATSAAGSSITEAFF. CDR3 nucleotides: TGTGCCACCAGTGCGGCGGGATCCTCGATCACTGAAGCTTTCTTT. This chain connects TRBV24-1 to TRBJ1-1, with D uncertain. Trimming shortened V by 5 bases and J by 4 bases, and 16 bases separated the two germline ends. This CDR3 is built from 15 residues. In germline, CDR1 is KGHDR, CDR2 SFDVKD.

The chain employs TRBV3-1 (or the pseudogene TRBV3-2) and TRBJ1-2; a possible D gene is TRBD1 (6 bases). V shed 6 bases and J shed 5 bases, with 13 bases lying between them. The CDR3 consists of 13 residues. In germline, CDR1 is LGHDT, CDR2 YNNKEL (reference sequence). The CDR3 is CASSPTGQYGYTF. The CDR3 nucleotides read TGTGCCAGCAGTCCAACGGGACAATATGGCTACACCTTC.

The V call is TRBV6-5, the J call TRBJ2-7; TRBD1 aligns across 7 bases. The germline V gene encodes CDR1 MNHEY and CDR2 SVGAGI. The CDR3 runs 14 residues. The ends lost 3 bases at V and 3 bases at J; junction bases unmatched: 5. Here the CDR3 reads CASSYRDRRYEQYF. The CDR3 DNA reads as TGTGCCAGCAGTTATAGGGACAGACGCTACGAGCAGTACTTC.

The V gene is TRBV27, the J gene TRBJ1-1; D is unclear. The CDR3 extends over 13 amino acids. With 6 bases removed from V and 1 base from J, the gap between germline ends came to 9 bases. Looked up from germline, CDR1 is MNHEY and CDR2 is SMNVEV (reference sequence). CDR3 in amino acids: CASRLTSNTEAFF. The DNA of the CDR3 is TGTGCCAGCAGATTAACTTCGAACACTGAAGCTTTCTTT.

CDR3 sequence (DNA): TGTGCCAGCAGCGTATCGACGGGACAGCTTAATGAAAAACTGTTTTTT. The encoded protein is CASSVSTGQLNEKLFF. This chain joins TRBV9 and TRBJ1-4; 7 bases line up with TRBD1. The CDR3 loop spans 16 amino acids. Germline CDR1 is SGDLS and CDR2 is YYNGEE. V lost 1 base and J lost 4; bases outside the gene matches: 7. The complete variable domain, with remaining parts taken from reference TRBV9 and TRBJ1-4, reads DSGVTQTPKHLITATGQRVTLRCSPRSGDLSVYWYQQSLDQGLQFLIQYYNGEERAKGNILERFSAQQFPDLHSELNLSSLELGDSALYFCASSVSTGQLNEKLFFGSGTQLSVL.

This clone was observed once. The chain uses TRBV5-1 and TRBJ2-2; 10 bases map to TRBD2. Germline V gives CDR1 SGHRS, CDR2 YFSETQ. The junction had 14 bases not matched to a gene; V was cut back by 4 bases and J by 5 bases. CDR3 size: 18 residues. The CDR3 region is CASSTRVAGGSSTGELFF. CDR3 nucleotides: TGCGCCAGCAGCACCCGCGTAGCGGGGGGAAGTTCGACCGGGGAGCTGTTTTTT.

The chain carries TRBV7-9 and TRBJ1-1; 7 nucleotides align to TRBD1. V shed 5 bases and J 5 bases; nucleotides not matched to a gene: 5. The germline V gene has CDR1 SEHNR and CDR2 FQNEAQ (reference sequence). The CDR3 consists of 13 residues. The CDR3 loop reads CASSDTGVTEAFF. The CDR3 DNA reads TGTGCCAGCAGCGACACAGGGGTTACTGAAGCTTTCTTT. Using reference TRBV7-9 and TRBJ1-1 for the parts outside the CDR3, the full variable domain is DTGVSQNPRHKITKRGQNVTFRCDPISEHNRLYWYRQTLGQGPEFLTYFQNEAQLEKSRLLSDRFSAERPKGSFSTLEIQRTEQGDSAMYLCASSDTGVTEAFFGQGTRLTVV.

Here the CDR3 DNA reads TGTGCCAGCAGTTATAATTCAGGGTATGGCTACACCTTC. It encodes CASSYNSGYGYTF. The gene calls are TRBV28 and TRBJ1-2; tentatively, D is TRBD1 (5 bases). V was clipped by 4 bases and J by 5 bases, with 11 bases between them. The CDR3 runs to 13 residues. Per germline, CDR1 MDHEN and CDR2 SYDVKM.

V gene TRBV20-1 combines with J gene TRBJ1-3; TRBD1 agrees at 7 bases. Germline V gene sequence: CDR1 DFQATT, CDR2 SNEGSKA (reference sequence). V lost 5 bases, J lost 8 bases, and 3 bases stayed unmatched. The CDR3 contains 11 residues. CDR3 sequence (DNA): TGCAGTGCTTCCAGGGGGGACACCATATATTTT. Its translation: CSASRGDTIYF.

The chain couples TRBV19 to TRBJ2-3; 7 nucleotides align to TRBD2. The CDR3 runs to 15 residues. V trimming: 3 bases; J trimming: 0 bases; junction bases outside the gene matches: 3. Germline-derived CDR1 and CDR2 are LNHDA and SQIVND (reference sequence). The CDR3 sequence is CASSIRRGSTDTQYF. DNA for the CDR3: TGTGCCAGTAGTATTAGGCGGGGGAGCACAGATACGCAGTATTTT. Full variable domain (missing parts from reference TRBV19 and TRBJ2-3): DGGITQSPKYLFRKEGQNVTLSCEQNLNHDAMYWYRQDPGQGLRLIYYSQIVNDFQKGDIAEGYSVSREKKESFPLTVTSAQKNPTAFYLCASSIRRGSTDTQYFGPGTRLTVL.

This chain links TRBV6-6 with TRBJ1-1; 7 bases are shared with TRBD1. Germline CDR1 and CDR2: MNHNY and SVGAGI (reference sequence). With 6 bases clipped from V and 10 bases from J, the junction kept 14 bases outside the gene matches. The CDR3 covers 14 residues. The CDR3 DNA is TGTGCCAGCAGCGAACAGGGGTTAGGGCCGGGAGCTTTCTTT. Amino acid sequence: CASSEQGLGPGAFF.

A single count supports this clone. This rearrangement joins TRBV7-7 to TRBJ2-5; the D gene is possibly TRBD2 (6 bases). The V end was cut by 5 bases, the J end by 2 bases, with 18 bases between. Germline V gene lookup returns CDR1 SSHAT and CDR2 FNYEAQ (reference sequence). The CDR3 loop spans 16 amino acids. CDR3 DNA: TGTGCCAGCAGCCCTAGTTTGGGACTCCCTCAAGAGACCCAGTACTTC. Its protein is CASSPSLGLPQETQYF.

This clone was observed a handful of times. This chain joins TRBV7-2 and TRBJ2-1, with 7 bases fitting TRBD1. Germline V gene data show CDR1 as SGHTA and CDR2 as FQGNSA. V shed 5 bases and J 1 base; nucleotides not matched to a gene: 5. The CDR3 has 15 amino acids. CDR3 sequence reads: CASSREGQSYNEQFF. The CDR3 DNA follows: TGTGCCAGCAGCCGTGAGGGACAGTCCTACAATGAGCAGTTCTTC.

This clone was found once. The V gene is TRBV18, the J gene TRBJ1-3; D uncertain. Trimming took 1 base from V and 0 from J, leaving 16 bases between them. The CDR3 has 18 amino acids. Germline CDR1 reads KGHSH; CDR2 reads LQKENI. CDR3 residues: CASSPRYADGSSGNTIYF. DNA of the CDR3: TGTGCCAGCTCACCACGTTATGCGGACGGGAGCTCTGGAAACACCATATATTTT.

CDR3 sequence reads: CASSSGETQYF. CDR3 in DNA: TGTGCCAGCTCATCGGGGGAGACCCAGTACTTC. The chain carries TRBV18 and TRBJ2-5; D perhaps matches TRBD2 (5 bases). The CDR3 contains 11 residues. The V gene's germline CDR1 is KGHSH and CDR2 LQKENI. V dropped 5 bases and J dropped 5 bases, with 6 bases sitting between them.

The V gene is TRBV6-1, the J gene TRBJ1-1, with 7 nucleotides matching TRBD1. The CDR3 is 13 amino acids. The junction had 7 bases not matched to a gene; V was cut back by 5 bases and J by 7 bases. The germline gives CDR1 MNHNS, CDR2 SASEGT. CDR3 residues: CASSIGTEVEAFF. CDR3 DNA: TGTGCCAGCAGTATTGGGACAGAGGTTGAAGCTTTCTTT.

This chain joins TRBV18 and TRBJ2-3; 14 bases are a match to TRBD2. The CDR3 has 19 amino acids. Germline assignment: CDR1 KGHSH and CDR2 LQKENI. Germline trimming cut 3 bases from V and 0 bases from J; bases unmatched to any gene: 8. The CDR3 bases are TGTGCCAGCTCACCCTGGACTAGCGGGGGGAGTTCTAGCACAGATACGCAGTATTTT. This encodes CASSPWTSGGSSSTDTQYF.

The chain has TRBV20-1 and TRBJ2-3; 15 bases line up with TRBD2. With V trimmed by 3 bases and J by 0 bases, 7 bases remained unmatched. Germline CDR1 and CDR2: DFQATT and SNEGSKA (reference sequence). The CDR3 covers 18 residues. The CDR3 spells CSASDGTSGGTSTDTQYF. CDR3 in DNA: TGCAGTGCTAGTGACGGGACTAGCGGGGGGACTAGCACAGATACGCAGTATTTT.

The rearrangement joins TRBV6-5 to TRBJ1-2; unclear D gene. Germline assignment: CDR1 MNHEY and CDR2 SVGAGI. The CDR3 loop spans 13 amino acids. V lost 7 bases and J lost 4, with 13 bases in between. The CDR3 loop reads CASTPSTGYGYTF. DNA for the CDR3: TGTGCCAGCACCCCCAGTACGGGCTATGGCTACACCTTC.

Details on this clone: One base away lies a much larger clone, so this may be a sequencing read error. The rearrangement joins TRBV6-2 or TRBV6-3 to TRBJ2-7; no clear D. The CDR3 length is 10 residues. V was trimmed by 5 bases and J by 3 bases, leaving 2 bases between them. Germline V CDR1 and CDR2: MNHEY, SVGEGT. The DNA for the CDR3 is TGTGCCAGCAGTCGCTACGAGCAGTACTTC. Protein: CASSRYEQYF.

This chain joins TRBV13 and TRBJ2-7; weak D call: TRBD2 (5 bases). V lost 3 bases and J 2 bases, leaving 17 bases between the germline ends. This CDR3 has 16 amino acids. The germline V gene encodes CDR1 PRHDT and CDR2 FYEKMQ (reference sequence). CDR3 in amino acids: CASSFLTRGPAYEQYF. The CDR3 coding sequence is TGTGCCAGCAGCTTCCTCACGAGAGGGCCCGCCTACGAGCAGTACTTC.

Here the CDR3 reads CAIAGGSLFF. In nucleotides, the CDR3 is TGTGCCATCGCGGGAGGCTCCCTGTTCTTT. The J gene is TRBJ1-1, the V gene TRBV28; D is undetermined. The CDR3 sequence is 10 residues long. CDR1 and CDR2 from the germline V gene are MDHEN and SYDVKM. Trimming pared 10 bases from V and 14 bases from J, leaving 17 bases between.

The chain combines TRBV20-1 with TRBJ1-1; TRBD1 matches 7 bases. This CDR3 region has 16 residues. Germline V gives CDR1 DFQATT, CDR2 SNEGSKA (reference sequence). Trimming removed 3 bases from V and 4 bases from J; junction bases left unmatched: 14. The CDR3 spells CSASGTINRGGTEAFF. The DNA for the CDR3 is TGCAGTGCTAGTGGTACGATCAACAGGGGAGGCACTGAAGCTTTCTTT.